This TCR beta chain originates from a study of Graves' ophthalmopathy and Graves' hyperthyroidism. Trimming took 11 bases from V and 6 from J, leaving 11 bases between them. CDR3 size: 12 residues. Germline V lookup: CDR1 MDHEN, CDR2 SYDVKM. Amplification of TCR beta CDR3 regions used RNA transcripts. HTBI primers primed a first-round RT-PCR, and a second-round multiplex PCR followed. Via MiXCR, TCRdb re-called the multiplex PCR reads, giving one row per CDR3 protein. The data show a few hundred thousand distinct CDR3 sequences, with 17% seen just once and roughly 2.3% held by the top ten. In its sample, this clonotype was seen many times.

This chain joins TRBV28 and TRBJ1-6; no clear D gene. Sample: peripheral blood. This TCR derives from an adult woman with stable Graves' hyperthyroidism. The CDR3 DNA reads TGTGCCGCGGGTACCACTAATTCACCCCTCCACTTT. Protein sequence: CAAGTTNSPLHF.